Listed below are T cell receptor beta chains from one sample, sequenced in a study of shared T cell receptors in the human thymus. Generated by immunoSEQ multiplex PCR, the TCRdb table keeps only in-frame clones and is missing some. The data show about 730,000 clones, roughly 88% seen once. The data also belong to a second study, concerning human thymus T cells.

Sequencing input: thymocytes. Receptors originate from a girl younger than two with a congenital heart defect. Both conserved end residues are part of each CDR3. The order of the fields is clone size, V gene, D gene, J gene, CDR3 protein, CDR3 DNA. The D gene is left open where the match is weak. Not every row has a clone size; where given, it reads once, few, many or a size class.

>once|TRBV28|.|TRBJ1-2
CASSFLCRDKKSLNYGYTF
TGTGCCAGCAGTTTCTTATGCAGGGACAAAAAGTCTCTAAACTATGGCTACACCTTC
>.|TRBV5-1|TRBD2|TRBJ2-1
CASSFLFPGGTADEQFF
TGCGCCAGCAGCTTTTTATTTCCGGGGGGTACTGCCGATGAGCAGTTCTTC
>.|TRBV5-1|.|TRBJ2-7
CASSPRPTASRGYEQYF
TGCGCCAGCAGCCCACGCCCCACGGCAAGCAGGGGCTACGAGCAGTACTTC
>.|TRBV4-2|TRBD2|TRBJ2-2
CASSQPRLRTSGDGTGELFF
TGTGCCAGCAGCCAACCCCGTTTGAGGACTAGCGGGGATGGCACCGGGGAGCTGTTTTTT
>.|TRBV30|TRBD1|TRBJ1-5
CAWSVRTGDGPQHF
TGTGCCTGGAGTGTCAGGACAGGGGATGGTCCCCAGCATTTT
>.|TRBV5-1|TRBD1|TRBJ2-1
CASSPPQGASYNEQFF
TGCGCCAGCAGCCCTCCCCAGGGGGCTTCCTACAATGAGCAGTTCTTC
>.|TRBV7-2|.|TRBJ1-5
CASSLEPTGGPQHF
TGTGCCAGCAGCTTAGAACCGACAGGCGGGCCCCAGCATTTT
>.|TRBV7-9|.|TRBJ1-2
CASTREGYYGYTF
TGTGCCAGCACCCGGGAAGGGTACTATGGCTACACCTTC
>.|TRBV28|.|TRBJ2-7
CASSTQLGVGSYEQYF
TGTGCCAGCAGTACCCAACTAGGTGTTGGGTCCTACGAGCAGTACTTC
>.|TRBV6-6|.|TRBJ2-3
CASWGGGTDTQYF
TGTGCCAGCTGGGGAGGTGGCACAGATACGCAGTATTTT
>.|TRBV5-6|.|TRBJ2-1
CASSPLVNRGGNEQFF
TGTGCCAGCAGCCCACTCGTTAACAGGGGGGGCAATGAGCAGTTCTTC
>.|TRBV28|.|TRBJ2-7
CASSLLPTTGERTYEQYF
TGTGCCAGCAGTTTGCTCCCGACGACCGGAGAGAGGACCTACGAGCAGTACTTC
>.|TRBV7-3|.|TRBJ1-1
CASSLRSRSMNTEAFF
TGTGCCAGCAGCTTAAGGTCGAGGAGCATGAACACTGAAGCTTTCTTT